Listed below are T cell receptor beta chains from one sample, sequenced in a study of T cells in Graves' hyperthyroidism and ophthalmopathy. TCRdb reanalysed the multiplex PCR reads using MiXCR and keeps one entry per CDR3 protein. The sample includes hundreds of thousands of distinct CDR3 sequences, over 12% of them seen just once. Material: blood. These receptor sequences come from a woman aged 40 to 55 with Graves' ophthalmopathy. The CDR3 runs from the conserved cysteine through the conserved F or W. Each record gives: J gene, clone size, V gene, CDR3 protein. Size values are once, few and many counts, or a class for expanded clones, and some rows have none.

j_call: TRBJ2-4; clone_size: NA; v_call: TRBV7-2; cdr3_aa: CASSLASWNGRAKNIQYF
j_call: TRBJ2-1; clone_size: NA; v_call: TRBV7-2; cdr3_aa: CASSLENGQAIYNEQFF
j_call: TRBJ1-6; clone_size: NA; v_call: TRBV5-1; cdr3_aa: CASRIQTGDASPLHF
j_call: TRBJ1-1; clone_size: many; v_call: TRBV20-1; cdr3_aa: CSAGGDLTSYRAFF
j_call: TRBJ2-7; clone_size: few; v_call: TRBV18; cdr3_aa: CASLSGTGVSYEQYF
j_call: TRBJ1-2; clone_size: many; v_call: TRBV19; cdr3_aa: CASSISRRGGTYGYTF
j_call: TRBJ1-2; clone_size: many; v_call: TRBV12-3/TRBV12-4; cdr3_aa: CASSFSGSAGFGYTF
j_call: TRBJ2-2; clone_size: once; v_call: TRBV6-2/TRBV6-3; cdr3_aa: CASTRSGMTGELFF
j_call: TRBJ2-7; clone_size: NA; v_call: TRBV20-1; cdr3_aa: CSAKVTGGSYEQYF
j_call: TRBJ2-7; clone_size: many; v_call: TRBV15; cdr3_aa: CATSRGGGPYEQYF
j_call: TRBJ2-7; clone_size: many; v_call: TRBV10-3; cdr3_aa: CAIRGQGRDEQYF
j_call: TRBJ2-5; clone_size: many; v_call: TRBV12-3/TRBV12-4; cdr3_aa: CASSLEGRQMETQYF
j_call: TRBJ1-2; clone_size: NA; v_call: TRBV9; cdr3_aa: CASSVWPWRGYTF
j_call: TRBJ1-1; clone_size: many; v_call: TRBV28; cdr3_aa: CASTLAFVGLNTEAFF
j_call: TRBJ1-1; clone_size: many; v_call: TRBV12-3/TRBV12-4; cdr3_aa: CASSLGGAAFF
j_call: TRBJ1-2; clone_size: many; v_call: TRBV7-9; cdr3_aa: CASSSRQGGTYGYTF
j_call: TRBJ2-2; clone_size: NA; v_call: TRBV5-1; cdr3_aa: CASSLNLAGTNTGKLFF
j_call: TRBJ2-5; clone_size: many; v_call: TRBV7-2; cdr3_aa: CASSSGLAGFQETQYF
j_call: TRBJ2-7; clone_size: many; v_call: TRBV28; cdr3_aa: CASSGYYEQYF
j_call: TRBJ1-3; clone_size: NA; v_call: TRBV28; cdr3_aa: CASSEGGGGNTIYF
j_call: TRBJ1-2; clone_size: many; v_call: TRBV20-1; cdr3_aa: CSASDRVNVGYTF
j_call: TRBJ1-2; clone_size: many; v_call: TRBV20-1; cdr3_aa: CSAPRFGYTF
j_call: TRBJ2-7; clone_size: many; v_call: TRBV28; cdr3_aa: CASSPHRESYEQYF
j_call: TRBJ2-5; clone_size: many; v_call: TRBV28; cdr3_aa: CASSLTGYGETQYF
j_call: TRBJ2-5; clone_size: many; v_call: TRBV9; cdr3_aa: CASSVQVGETQYF
j_call: TRBJ1-1; clone_size: many; v_call: TRBV14; cdr3_aa: CASSQGPGGEAFF
j_call: TRBJ2-7; clone_size: NA; v_call: TRBV29-1; cdr3_aa: CSVMTGVHYEQYF
j_call: TRBJ2-5; clone_size: many; v_call: TRBV28; cdr3_aa: CASSFEGKGETQYF
j_call: TRBJ1-1; clone_size: many; v_call: TRBV28; cdr3_aa: CASSLAQDTKAFF
j_call: TRBJ2-3; clone_size: few; v_call: TRBV20-1; cdr3_aa: CSATDRGFTDTQYF
j_call: TRBJ2-7; clone_size: few; v_call: TRBV30; cdr3_aa: CAWKVGGLMTYEQYF
j_call: TRBJ1-1; clone_size: many; v_call: TRBV5-1; cdr3_aa: CASSYKGTNTEAFF